This entry lists 32 T cell receptor beta chains sequenced from one sample in a study of blood T cell repertoires in COVID-19. Measured with immunoSEQ multiplex PCR; TCRdb has only the in-frame clones, and not every one. Of around 240,000 clones listed, over 80% are singletons. Sequencing input: PBMCs or T cells enriched from blood (not recorded which). These receptors were collected from a human donor in a cohort exposed to, infected with or recovered from COVID-19 (not recorded which). The donor label of this sample is uncertain.

The V gene is TRBV7-9, the J gene TRBJ1-4; D may be TRBD1 (5 bases). The V end was cut by 4 bases, the J end by 8 bases, with 14 bases between. CDR1 and CDR2 (germline): SEHNR, FQNEAQ (reference sequence). The CDR3 totals 14 residues. CDR3 sequence reads: CASSSERSGEKLFF. In nucleotides, the CDR3 is TGTGCCAGCAGCTCAGAGAGGTCAGGGGAAAAACTGTTTTTT.

The chain links TRBV10-3 to TRBJ2-7; no firm D call. The CDR3 is 12 amino acids. Between the trimmed V and J ends, which lost 4 bases and 0 bases, there was a span of 4 bases. Germline V gene lookup returns CDR1 ENHRY and CDR2 SYGVKD. The CDR3 coding sequence is TGTGCCATCAGTGCTAGCTCCTACGAGCAGTACTTC. Protein sequence: CAISASSYEQYF.

The chain joins TRBV12-3 or TRBV12-4 to TRBJ1-1; a weak D match, TRBD1 (6 bases). Trimming cost V 7 bases and J 3 bases, with 12 bases left between them. This CDR3 contains 13 residues. The CDR3 region has the DNA TGTGCCAGCACAGGGGACCGATACACTGAAGCTTTCTTT. Its translation is CASTGDRYTEAFF.

The rearrangement uses TRBV19 and TRBJ2-2, with D unresolved. The germline V gene has CDR1 LNHDA and CDR2 SQIVND (reference sequence). CDR3 length equals 18 residues. V gave up 7 bases and J gave up 0 bases, with 21 bases separating them. The chain's CDR3 is CASIDQVAEDSNTGELFF. The CDR3 DNA sequence: TGTGCCAGTATAGACCAGGTGGCAGAAGATTCGAACACCGGGGAGCTGTTTTTT. Complete variable domain (other parts from reference TRBV19 and TRBJ2-2): DGGITQSPKYLFRKEGQNVTLSCEQNLNHDAMYWYRQDPGQGLRLIYYSQIVNDFQKGDIAEGYSVSREKKESFPLTVTSAQKNPTAFYLCASIDQVAEDSNTGELFFGEGSRLTVL.

This chain uses TRBV25-1 with TRBJ1-1; 8 bases align to TRBD1. Germline trimming cut 7 bases from V and 3 bases from J; bases unmatched to any gene: 10. Germline values: CDR1 MGHDK, CDR2 SYGVNS. The CDR3 has 15 amino acids. This CDR3 is CASTRTGRVDTEAFF. The DNA for the CDR3 is TGTGCCAGCACCCGGACAGGGAGAGTTGACACTGAAGCTTTCTTT.

The chain uses TRBV3-1 (or the pseudogene TRBV3-2) and TRBJ2-1; TRBD2 is a possible D gene (5 bases). The V gene's germline CDR1 is LGHDT and CDR2 YNNKEL (reference sequence). The CDR3 consists of 13 residues. V was clipped by 1 base and J by 16 bases, with 17 bases between them. DNA of the CDR3: TGTGCCAGCAGCCAAGGGAGCCCGGGGTCCGGTTTCTTC. The encoded protein is CASSQGSPGSGFF.

The chain recombines TRBV11-2 with TRBJ2-4, with 7 nucleotides matching TRBD2. The V gene's germline CDR1 is SGHAT and CDR2 FQNNGV. The CDR3 runs 17 residues. J lost 1 base, V lost 0 bases, and 6 bases had no gene match. The CDR3 DNA reads TGTGCCAGCAGCTTAGATAGGAGCGGGGACGCCAAAAACATTCAGTACTTC. Its translation is CASSLDRSGDAKNIQYF.

In its sample, this clone was seen once. The rearrangement joins TRBV2 to TRBJ1-5; 11 bases agree with TRBD1. Germline V lookup: CDR1 SNHLY, CDR2 FYNNEI. CDR3 length: 15 residues. J was trimmed by 7 bases and V by 1 base; bases with no gene match: 3. Here the CDR3 reads CASSEGGQGGQPQHF. The CDR3 region has the DNA TGTGCCAGCAGTGAAGGGGGACAGGGGGGACAGCCCCAGCATTTT.

This chain links TRBV6-5 with TRBJ2-7; TRBD1 matches 8 bases. The CDR3 is 14 residues long. The ends lost 11 bases at V and 2 bases at J; junction bases unmatched: 11. CDR1 MNHEY and CDR2 SVGAGI come from the germline V gene. In DNA, the CDR3 is TGTGCCGTTCAACTGGGGACAGGACCCTACGAGCAGTACTTC. Amino acids: CAVQLGTGPYEQYF.

In this sample, this clone turned up once. The chain links TRBV9 to TRBJ2-1; 10 bases map to TRBD2. The trim removed 0 bases at V and 2 bases at J, leaving 8 bases unmatched. The length of the CDR3 is 18 residues. Germline CDR1 is SGDLS and CDR2 is YYNGEE. CDR3 DNA: TGTGCCAGCAGCGTAGGGGTAGCGGGGGGCTTGACCTACAATGAGCAGTTCTTC. This encodes CASSVGVAGGLTYNEQFF.

This chain links TRBV6-5 with TRBJ2-1; 7 positions agree with TRBD1. This CDR3 is 14 amino acids long. The germline CDR1 and CDR2 sequences are MNHEY and SVGAGI. V was clipped by 7 bases and J by 5 bases; unmatched bases: 8. CDR3 region: CASKYLGGHNEQFF. CDR3 sequence (DNA): TGTGCCAGCAAGTATTTAGGGGGCCACAATGAGCAGTTCTTC.

The chain carries TRBV4-3 and TRBJ2-5; the match to TRBD2 covers 8 bases. Germline lookup yields CDR1 LGHNA and CDR2 YSLEER. The trim removed 0 bases at V and 5 bases at J, leaving 8 bases unmatched. The CDR3 is made up of 16 amino acids. CDR3 in amino acids: CASSQDFSGARETQYF. The CDR3 region has the DNA TGCGCCAGCAGCCAAGATTTTAGCGGGGCGCGCGAGACCCAGTACTTC.

The CDR3, as DNA: TGCGCCAGCAGCCCGTTACTGGGACAGGACTATGGCTACACCTTC. Its translation is CASSPLLGQDYGYTF. V and J are TRBV5-1 and TRBJ1-2, with TRBD1 matching 8 bases. The V gene end was trimmed by 4 bases and the J gene end by 3 bases; junction bases not matched to a gene: 8. The CDR3 is made up of 15 amino acids. Germline values: CDR1 SGHRS, CDR2 YFSETQ.

V is TRBV2 and J is TRBJ1-4; D uncertain. Between the trimmed V and J ends, which lost 4 bases and 0 bases, there was a span of 9 bases. Looked up from germline, CDR1 is SNHLY and CDR2 is FYNNEI. This CDR3 has 15 amino acids. CDR3 DNA sequence: TGTGCCAGCAGTGCTGACACTTCAACTAATGAAAAACTGTTTTTT. Its translation: CASSADTSTNEKLFF.

The chain employs TRBV6-4 and TRBJ1-1, with 7 bases identical to TRBD1. Germline lookup yields CDR1 MRHNA and CDR2 SNTAGT. Trimming removed 6 bases from V and 1 base from J; junction bases left unmatched: 8. The CDR3 is 15 residues long. The CDR3 region is CASRSQGETNTEAFF. DNA for the CDR3: TGTGCCAGCAGGAGCCAGGGGGAGACGAACACTGAAGCTTTCTTT.

This clone was seen only a few times. The same CDR3 also results from other DNA sequences found in this sample. The rearrangement uses TRBV30 and TRBJ1-1, with 12 positions matching TRBD1. Germline V gene sequence: CDR1 GTSNPN, CDR2 SVGIG (reference sequence). J lost 4 bases, V lost 1 base, and 7 bases had no gene match. The CDR3 consists of 16 residues. CDR3 protein: CAWSDRDRGLGTEAFF. The DNA for the CDR3 is TGTGCCTGGAGTGACCGGGACAGGGGGCTGGGCACTGAAGCTTTCTTT.

V usage is TRBV6-5 and J usage is TRBJ1-5; a weak D match, TRBD1 (6 bases). Between the trimmed V and J ends, which lost 10 bases and 1 base, there was a span of 14 bases. Germline V gives CDR1 MNHEY, CDR2 SVGAGI. The CDR3 totals 14 residues. In DNA, the CDR3 is TGTGCCACCGGGGGGCCGATCAGCAATCAGCCCCAGCATTTT. Its protein is CATGGPISNQPQHF.

The genes are TRBV12-5 and TRBJ1-1, with 11 bases matching TRBD1. The germline gives CDR1 LGHNT, CDR2 FRNRAP. There are 16 residues in the CDR3. V gave up 4 bases and J gave up 1 base; unmatched junction bases: 5. CDR3 sequence (DNA): TGTGCTAGTGGTTCGTGGACAGGGGGCGGGAACACTGAAGCTTTCTTT. It codes for CASGSWTGGGNTEAFF.

There are a few counts of this clone. The V call is TRBV18, the J call TRBJ1-2; D is unclear. CDR3 length equals 13 residues. Trimming took off 3 bases at V and 2 bases at J, with 7 bases between the two ends. In germline, CDR1 is KGHSH, CDR2 LQKENI. Written as DNA, the CDR3 is TGTGCCAGCTCACCTATCAGGAACTATGGCTACACCTTC. This gives the protein CASSPIRNYGYTF.

This chain links TRBV27 with TRBJ2-5; 7 bases agree with TRBD1. In germline, CDR1 is MNHEY, CDR2 SMNVEV (reference sequence). V shed 3 bases and J 7 bases; nucleotides not matched to a gene: 8. The CDR3 has 14 residues. In DNA form, the CDR3 reads TGTGCCAGCAGTTTCAAGGGGGCCTGGGGGACCCAGTACTTC. It is translated as CASSFKGAWGTQYF.

About this clone itself: This sample also contains other DNA sequences that code for the same CDR3. The chain joins TRBV18 to TRBJ2-5; D is ambiguous. The CDR3 covers 13 residues. Germline CDR1 is KGHSH and CDR2 is LQKENI. Trimming stripped 2 bases from V and 1 base from J, with 5 bases between. The CDR3 DNA is TGTGCCAGCTCACCAGGCCTCCAAGAGACCCAGTACTTC. Translation: CASSPGLQETQYF.

J is TRBJ2-2 and V is TRBV21-1; the table names TRBD2, a call not compared with the DNA. TRBV21-1 is an annotated pseudogene. The CDR3 totals 18 residues. CDR3 loop: CASSKIGWTSGDTGELFF. CDR3 nucleotide sequence: TGTGCCAGCAGCAAAATCGGGTGGACTAGCGGGGACACCGGGGAGCTGTTTTTT.

The V gene is TRBV24-1, the J gene TRBJ1-2; D perhaps matches TRBD1 (6 bases). V lost 2 bases, J lost 7 bases, and 25 bases lay in between. The CDR3 totals 18 residues. Germline V CDR1 and CDR2: KGHDR, SFDVKD. As DNA, the CDR3 is TGTGCCACCAGTGATTCTTCAGGACAGACTACATATCTATCTGGCTACACCTTC. It yields the protein CATSDSSGQTTYLSGYTF.

In DNA, the CDR3 is TGTGCCAGCAGTTTAGGGCCACCCCCCTACGAGCAGTACTTC. Protein sequence: CASSLGPPPYEQYF. The chain carries TRBV27 and TRBJ2-7, with D uncertain. V was pared by 2 bases and J by 2 bases, with 10 bases between. Germline assignment: CDR1 MNHEY and CDR2 SMNVEV (reference sequence). The CDR3 spans 14 residues.

V and J are TRBV4-1 and TRBJ1-4; 8 nucleotides match TRBD1. The CDR3 loop spans 18 amino acids. V lost 0 bases, J lost 0 bases, and 6 bases stayed unmatched. Germline loops: CDR1 MGHRA, CDR2 YSYEKL. This chain's CDR3 is CASSQDGTGVATNEKLFF. For the CDR3, the DNA is TGCGCCAGCAGCCAAGACGGGACAGGCGTCGCAACTAATGAAAAACTGTTTTTT.

The chain combines TRBV4-2 with TRBJ2-7; TRBD2 aligns across 9 bases. J lost 4 bases, V lost 0 bases, and 4 bases had no gene match. The V gene's germline CDR1 is LGHNA and CDR2 YNFKEQ. There are 15 residues in the CDR3. The DNA of the CDR3 is TGTGCCAGCAGCCAAGATCTAGCGGGGCTATACGAGCAGTACTTC. Residues: CASSQDLAGLYEQYF.

The chain employs TRBV11-2 and TRBJ1-1; 7 nucleotides align to TRBD1. The V segment lost 0 bases and the J segment 6 bases; nucleotides outside the gene matches: 7. CDR1 is SGHAT and CDR2 is FQNNGV in the germline V gene. The CDR3 spans 15 residues. The DNA of the CDR3 is TGTGCCAGCAGCTTAGATCGATTCCAGGGGGCTGAAGCTTTCTTT. Translating gives CASSLDRFQGAEAFF.

This clone has only one observation. The chain couples TRBV10-3 to TRBJ1-2; 10 bases fit TRBD1. CDR3 length equals 16 residues. Germline V gives CDR1 ENHRY, CDR2 SYGVKD. V gave up 2 bases and J gave up 2 bases; unmatched junction bases: 5. The CDR3 DNA sequence: TGTGCCATCAGTGAGAAATCGGACAGGGGGAACTATGGCTACACCTTC. Translating it yields CAISEKSDRGNYGYTF.

This chain links TRBV2 with TRBJ2-7; 11 positions match TRBD2. The V gene end was trimmed by 8 bases and the J gene end by 6 bases; junction bases not matched to a gene: 21. This CDR3 has 18 amino acids. Germline V gene sequence: CDR1 SNHLY, CDR2 FYNNEI. The CDR3 region is CASRKKAPWLAGGSEQYF. In nucleotides, the CDR3 is TGTGCCAGCCGCAAAAAGGCCCCCTGGCTAGCGGGGGGCAGCGAGCAGTACTTC.

The DNA of the CDR3 is TGTGCCAGCAGCGTCGGGCTAGCGGGGGGGTACAATGAGCAGTTCTTC. Protein product: CASSVGLAGGYNEQFF. This chain uses TRBV9 with TRBJ2-1; 12 bases are shared with TRBD2. This CDR3 has 16 residues. Germline loops: CDR1 SGDLS, CDR2 YYNGEE. Unmatched junction bases numbered 4, after V lost 2 bases and J lost 4 bases. The full variable domain, its missing parts supplied by reference TRBV9 and TRBJ2-1, is DSGVTQTPKHLITATGQRVTLRCSPRSGDLSVYWYQQSLDQGLQFLIQYYNGEERAKGNILERFSAQQFPDLHSELNLSSLELGDSALYFCASSVGLAGGYNEQFFGPGTRLTVL.

This rearrangement joins TRBV7-9 to TRBJ1-4, with no clear D. The CDR3 is 12 amino acids. Germline-derived CDR1 and CDR2 are SEHNR and FQNEAQ (reference sequence). Trimming shortened V by 1 base and J by 8 bases, and 5 bases separated the two germline ends. The CDR3 sequence: CASSLGEEKLFF. The CDR3, as DNA: TGTGCCAGCAGCTTAGGGGAGGAAAAACTGTTTTTT.

The chain carries TRBV19 and TRBJ1-5, with 8 bases lining up with TRBD1. V shed 9 bases and J 6 bases; nucleotides not matched to a gene: 22. The V gene's germline CDR1 is LNHDA and CDR2 SQIVND (reference sequence). This CDR3 is built from 18 residues. CDR3 protein: CASSPGQGRVWGGQPQHF. In DNA, the CDR3 is TGTGCCAGCAGCCCAGGACAGGGACGAGTGTGGGGGGGTCAGCCCCAGCATTTT.